These T cell receptor beta chains were read from a single sample in a study of Graves' ophthalmopathy and Graves' hyperthyroidism. TCRdb reprocessed the multiplex PCR reads with MiXCR, giving one entry per CDR3 protein. The sample lists over a million distinct CDR3 sequences; 35% to 40% were seen once. Sequencing used peripheral blood or thyroid tissue (not recorded which). The source is an adult man with Graves' hyperthyroidism. Each CDR3 is given with its conserved first and last residue. A D gene is named only where the DNA matches it firmly. The size of a clone is reported for some rows only, either as once, few or many, or as a class for expanded clones.

J gene	V gene	clone size	D gene	CDR3 length	CDR3 DNA	CDR3 protein
TRBJ1-3	TRBV28	.	.	14	TGTGCCAGCTCAGCGACGTACTCTGGAAACACCATATATTTT	CASSATYSGNTIYF
TRBJ1-6	TRBV10-3	.	.	14	TGTGCCGCAGACGGCGCCTTCGGTAATTCACCCCTCCACTTT	CAADGAFGNSPLHF
TRBJ2-7	TRBV5-5	.	TRBD2	13	TGTGCCAGCAGCGCCGGGAGGAACTACGAGCAGTACTTC	CASSAGRNYEQYF
TRBJ2-7	TRBV30	.	TRBD2	16	TGTGCCTGGAGTGTAGGGACTAGCGGGAGGGCCTACGAGCAGTACTTC	CAWSVGTSGRAYEQYF
TRBJ2-7	TRBV7-8	.	TRBD2	16	TGTGCCAGCAGCTTAGTAGGGGCTAGCGGGAGTTACGAGCAGTACTTC	CASSLVGASGSYEQYF
TRBJ2-2	TRBV5-6	.	.	16	TGTGCCAGCAGCTGGGCAGGGTTTGCTGTTGCCGGGGAGCTGTTTTTT	CASSWAGFAVAGELFF
TRBJ2-7	TRBV24-1	many	.	12	TGTGCCACCAGTAGCAGGGGCCACGAGCAGTACTTC	CATSSRGHEQYF
TRBJ2-5	TRBV20-1	once	TRBD1	13	TGCAGTGCTATTTCGACAGGGACGTCGGCCCAGTACTTC	CSAISTGTSAQYF
TRBJ1-1	TRBV20-1	.	.	15	TGCAGTGCCCCAGCGCTGGGAAGAACGAACACTGAAGCTTTCTTT	CSAPALGRTNTEAFF
TRBJ1-4	TRBV7-2	many	.	14	TGTGCCAGCAGCCCGACAGCGGCTAATGAAAAACTGTTTTTT	CASSPTAANEKLFF
TRBJ1-2	TRBV5-1	many	.	15	TGCGCCAGCAGGCCAGGACTGATAGCTAACTATGGCTACACCTTC	CASRPGLIANYGYTF
TRBJ2-1	TRBV7-2	.	.	14	TGTGCCAGCAGCTTAGGGTTGACAGACAATGAGCAGTTCTTC	CASSLGLTDNEQFF
TRBJ1-2	TRBV7-9	many	.	16	TGTGCCAGCAGTTCTACCGGGACAAAGGTGATCTATGGCTACACCTTC	CASSSTGTKVIYGYTF
TRBJ1-3	TRBV2	many	.	19	TGTGCCAGCAGTGAAGCGCCTCCGGGTAGGGACTCGATGTGGAACACCATATATTTT	CASSEAPPGRDSMWNTIYF
TRBJ2-5	TRBV7-8	.	.	11	TGTGCCAGCAGTAAACTGAAGACCCAGTACTTC	CASSKLKTQYF
TRBJ1-5	TRBV7-2	few	TRBD1	15	TGTGCCAGCAGCGCCACCGGACAGGATACCCTTTTCCAGCATTTT	CASSATGQDTLFQHF
TRBJ2-5	TRBV7-9	few	TRBD1	15	TGTGCCAGCAGCTCCGTGGGACAGGGGAAAGGGACCCAGTACTTC	CASSSVGQGKGTQYF
TRBJ1-1	TRBV20-1	.	.	13	TGCAGTGCTAGCCCAGGGATAGGGACTGAAGCTTTCTTT	CSASPGIGTEAFF
TRBJ1-5	TRBV5-8	few	TRBD1	19	TGTGCCAGCAGCTTCCTTTTGGTGGGTCGGGACAGGGAGGGTCAGCCCCAGCATTTT	CASSFLLVGRDREGQPQHF
TRBJ1-1	TRBV10-3	.	.	14	TGTGCCATCAGCCCAACAGAGCCGAACACTGAAGCTTTCTTT	CAISPTEPNTEAFF
TRBJ1-4	TRBV5-4	many	.	12	TGTGCCAGCAGCGACAACAGTGAAAAACTGTTTTTT	CASSDNSEKLFF
TRBJ2-1	TRBV29-1	few	TRBD2	14	TGCAGCGTTGCTAGGCGGGGAGGGCCGCAGGAGCAGTTCTTC	CSVARRGGPQEQFF